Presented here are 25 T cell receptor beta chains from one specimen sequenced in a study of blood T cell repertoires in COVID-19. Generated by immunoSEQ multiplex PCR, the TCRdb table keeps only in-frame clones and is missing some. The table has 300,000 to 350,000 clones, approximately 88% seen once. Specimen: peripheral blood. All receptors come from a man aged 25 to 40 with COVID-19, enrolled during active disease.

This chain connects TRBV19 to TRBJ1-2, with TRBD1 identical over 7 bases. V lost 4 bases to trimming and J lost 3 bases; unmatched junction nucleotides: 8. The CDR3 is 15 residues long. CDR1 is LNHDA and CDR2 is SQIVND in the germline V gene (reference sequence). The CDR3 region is CASSTTGVSYYGYTF. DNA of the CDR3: TGTGCCAGTAGTACTACAGGGGTAAGCTACTATGGCTACACCTTC.

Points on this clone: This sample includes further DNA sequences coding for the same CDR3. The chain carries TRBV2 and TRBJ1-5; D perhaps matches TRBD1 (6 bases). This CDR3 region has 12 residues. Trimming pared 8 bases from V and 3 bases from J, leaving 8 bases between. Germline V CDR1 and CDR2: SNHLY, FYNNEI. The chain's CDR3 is CASRDTNQPQHF. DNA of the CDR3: TGTGCCAGCCGGGACACCAATCAGCCCCAGCATTTT.

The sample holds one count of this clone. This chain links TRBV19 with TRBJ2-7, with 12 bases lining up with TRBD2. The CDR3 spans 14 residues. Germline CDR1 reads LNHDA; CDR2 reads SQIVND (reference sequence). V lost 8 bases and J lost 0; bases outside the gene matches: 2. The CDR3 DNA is TGTGCCAGTGGACTAGCGGGAAGCTCCTACGAGCAGTACTTC. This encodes CASGLAGSSYEQYF.

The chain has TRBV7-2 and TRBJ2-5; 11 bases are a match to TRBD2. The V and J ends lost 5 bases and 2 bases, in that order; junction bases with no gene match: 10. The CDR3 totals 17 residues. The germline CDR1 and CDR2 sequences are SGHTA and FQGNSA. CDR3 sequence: CASSRPEGLAVQETQYF. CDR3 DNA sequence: TGTGCCAGCAGCCGGCCCGAGGGACTAGCGGTTCAAGAGACCCAGTACTTC.

Written as DNA, the CDR3 is TGTGCCAGCAGTGAGATGAAGGGGTTTGGACTGAACACTGAAGCTTTCTTT. This gives the protein CASSEMKGFGLNTEAFF. The chain recombines TRBV25-1 with TRBJ1-1, with D perhaps TRBD1 (5 bases). Looked up from germline, CDR1 is MGHDK and CDR2 is SYGVNS. The CDR3 is 17 residues long. Deletions cut 3 bases from V and 0 bases from J, with 17 bases between.

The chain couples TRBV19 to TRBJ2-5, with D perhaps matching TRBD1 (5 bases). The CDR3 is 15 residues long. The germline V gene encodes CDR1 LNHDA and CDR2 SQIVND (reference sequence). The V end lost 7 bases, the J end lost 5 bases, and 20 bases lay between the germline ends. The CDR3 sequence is CASKRTPAVGETQYF. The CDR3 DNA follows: TGTGCCAGTAAACGGACACCCGCCGTGGGGGAGACCCAGTACTTC.

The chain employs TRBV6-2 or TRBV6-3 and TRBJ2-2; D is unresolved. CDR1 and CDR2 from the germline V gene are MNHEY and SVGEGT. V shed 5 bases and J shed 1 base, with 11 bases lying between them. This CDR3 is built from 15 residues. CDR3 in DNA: TGTGCCAGCAGTGGGCAGGCCATGAACACCGGGGAGCTGTTTTTT. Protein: CASSGQAMNTGELFF.

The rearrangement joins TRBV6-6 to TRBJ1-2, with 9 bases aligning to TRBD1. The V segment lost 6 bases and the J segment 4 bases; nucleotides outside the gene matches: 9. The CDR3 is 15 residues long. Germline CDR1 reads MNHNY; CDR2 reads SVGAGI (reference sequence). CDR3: CASSLTGQGFYGYTF. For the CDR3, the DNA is TGTGCCAGCAGCCTCACCGGACAGGGGTTCTATGGCTACACCTTC.

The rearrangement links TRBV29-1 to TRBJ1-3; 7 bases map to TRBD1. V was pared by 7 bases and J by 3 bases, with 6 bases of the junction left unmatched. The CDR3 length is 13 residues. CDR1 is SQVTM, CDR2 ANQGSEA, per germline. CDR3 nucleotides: TGCAGCGCAAACAGGGGAGATGGAAACACCATATATTTT. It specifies CSANRGDGNTIYF.

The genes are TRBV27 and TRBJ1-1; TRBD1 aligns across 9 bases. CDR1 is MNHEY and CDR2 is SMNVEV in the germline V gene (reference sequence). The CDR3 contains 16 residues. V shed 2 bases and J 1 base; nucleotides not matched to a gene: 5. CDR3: CASSLRTGVENTEAFF. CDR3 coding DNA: TGTGCCAGCAGTTTAAGGACAGGGGTGGAGAACACTGAAGCTTTCTTT.

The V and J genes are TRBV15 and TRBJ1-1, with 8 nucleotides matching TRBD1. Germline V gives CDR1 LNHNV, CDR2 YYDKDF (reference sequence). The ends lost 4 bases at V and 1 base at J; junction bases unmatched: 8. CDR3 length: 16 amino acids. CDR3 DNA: TGTGCCACCAGCAAAGGGTTGGGGACAGGGAACACTGAAGCTTTCTTT. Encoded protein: CATSKGLGTGNTEAFF.

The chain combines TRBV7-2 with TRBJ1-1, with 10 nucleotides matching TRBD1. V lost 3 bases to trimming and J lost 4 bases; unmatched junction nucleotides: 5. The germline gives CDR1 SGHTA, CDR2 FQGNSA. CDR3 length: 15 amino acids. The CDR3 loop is CASSFRDRGGTEAFF. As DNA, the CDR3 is TGTGCCAGCAGCTTCCGGGACAGGGGCGGCACTGAAGCTTTCTTT.

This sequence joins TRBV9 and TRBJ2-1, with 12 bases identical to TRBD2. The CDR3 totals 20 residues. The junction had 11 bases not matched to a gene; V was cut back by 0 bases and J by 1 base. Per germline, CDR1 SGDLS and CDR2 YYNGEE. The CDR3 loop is CASSVATGLAGGRSYNEQFF. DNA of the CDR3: TGTGCCAGCAGCGTAGCTACAGGGCTAGCGGGGGGGCGATCCTACAATGAGCAGTTCTTC.

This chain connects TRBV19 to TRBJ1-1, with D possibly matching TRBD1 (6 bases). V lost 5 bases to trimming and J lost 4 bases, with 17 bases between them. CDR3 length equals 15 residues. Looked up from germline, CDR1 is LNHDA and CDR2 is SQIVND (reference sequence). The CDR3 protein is CASSLWGGASTEAFF. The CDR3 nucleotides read TGTGCCAGTAGTCTATGGGGGGGCGCGAGCACTGAAGCTTTCTTT.

The CDR3 loop is CASSLAGLNEQFF. CDR3 DNA sequence: TGTGCCAGCAGCTTGGCGGGTCTCAATGAGCAGTTCTTC. The gene calls are TRBV5-4 and TRBJ2-1; no definite D call. Germline CDR1 reads SGHNT; CDR2 reads YYREEE (reference sequence). The CDR3 runs 13 residues. Between the trimmed V and J ends, which lost 0 bases and 6 bases, there was a span of 7 bases. The full variable domain, its missing parts supplied by reference TRBV5-4 and TRBJ2-1, is ETGVTQSPTHLIKTRGQQVTLRCSSQSGHNTVSWYQQALGQGPQFIFQYYREEENGRGNFPPRFSGLQFPNYSSELNVNALELDDSALYLCASSLAGLNEQFFGPGTRLTVL.

The CDR3 bases are TGTGCCAGCAGCATTTCATCCGGGACTAGTATCCAGCCCCAGCATTTT. It yields the protein CASSISSGTSIQPQHF. The gene calls are TRBV7-2 and TRBJ1-5; the D gene is possibly TRBD1 (5 bases). The length of the CDR3 is 16 residues. CDR1 is SGHTA and CDR2 is FQGNSA in the germline V gene. Trimming stripped 5 bases from V and 7 bases from J, with 21 bases between. Full variable domain (remainder filled in from reference TRBV7-2 and TRBJ1-5): GAGVSQSPSNKVTEKGKDVELRCDPISGHTALYWYRQSLGQGLEFLIYFQGNSAPDKSGLPSDRFSAERTGGSVSTLTIQRTQQEDSAVYLCASSISSGTSIQPQHFGDGTRLSIL.

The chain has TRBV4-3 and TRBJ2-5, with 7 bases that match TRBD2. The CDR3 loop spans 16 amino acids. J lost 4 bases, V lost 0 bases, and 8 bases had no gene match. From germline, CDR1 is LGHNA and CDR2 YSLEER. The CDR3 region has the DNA TGCGCCAGCAGCCAAGAAGGGAGGGGTACGGGAGAGACCCAGTACTTC. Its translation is CASSQEGRGTGETQYF.

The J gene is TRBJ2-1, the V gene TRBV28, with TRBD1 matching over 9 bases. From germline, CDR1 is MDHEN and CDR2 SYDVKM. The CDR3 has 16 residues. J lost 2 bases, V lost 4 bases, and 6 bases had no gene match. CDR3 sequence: CASSSRTGAAYNEQFF. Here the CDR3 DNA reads TGTGCCAGCAGTTCACGGACAGGGGCGGCCTACAATGAGCAGTTCTTC.

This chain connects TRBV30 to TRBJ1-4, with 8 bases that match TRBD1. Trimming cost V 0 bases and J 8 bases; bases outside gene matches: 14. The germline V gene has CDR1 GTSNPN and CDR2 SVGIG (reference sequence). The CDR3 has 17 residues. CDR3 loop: CAWSVSLMTGAGEKLFF. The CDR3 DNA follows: TGTGCCTGGAGTGTATCCCTTATGACAGGGGCAGGAGAAAAACTGTTTTTT.

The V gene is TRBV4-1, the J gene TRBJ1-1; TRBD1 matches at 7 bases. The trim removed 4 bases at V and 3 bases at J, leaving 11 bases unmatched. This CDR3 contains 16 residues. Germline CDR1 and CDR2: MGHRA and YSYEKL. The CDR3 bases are TGCGCCAGCAGCCCGATTTTAAACAGGGGCGACACTGAAGCTTTCTTT. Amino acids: CASSPILNRGDTEAFF.

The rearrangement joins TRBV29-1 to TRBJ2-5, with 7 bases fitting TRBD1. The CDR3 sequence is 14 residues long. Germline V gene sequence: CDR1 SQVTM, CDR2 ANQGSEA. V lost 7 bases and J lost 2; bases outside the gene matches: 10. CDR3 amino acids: CSANRGQTQETQYF. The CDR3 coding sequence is TGCAGCGCCAACCGGGGACAGACGCAAGAGACCCAGTACTTC.

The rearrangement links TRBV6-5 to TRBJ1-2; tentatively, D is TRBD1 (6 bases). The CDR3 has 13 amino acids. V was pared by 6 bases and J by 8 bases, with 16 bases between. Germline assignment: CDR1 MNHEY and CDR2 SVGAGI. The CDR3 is CASSTTGSGGYTF. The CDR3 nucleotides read TGTGCCAGCAGCACGACAGGTTCCGGGGGCTACACCTTC.

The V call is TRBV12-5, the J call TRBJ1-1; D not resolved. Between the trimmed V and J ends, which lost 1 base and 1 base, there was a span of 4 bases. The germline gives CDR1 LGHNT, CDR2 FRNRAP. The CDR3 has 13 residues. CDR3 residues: CASGLARNTEAFF. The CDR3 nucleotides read TGTGCTAGTGGTTTGGCTCGGAACACTGAAGCTTTCTTT.

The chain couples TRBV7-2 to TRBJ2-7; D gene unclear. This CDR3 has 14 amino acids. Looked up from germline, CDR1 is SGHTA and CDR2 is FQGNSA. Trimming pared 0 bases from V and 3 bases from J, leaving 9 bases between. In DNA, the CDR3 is TGTGCCAGCAGCTTAGCGCACGTGAGCTACGAGCAGTACTTC. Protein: CASSLAHVSYEQYF. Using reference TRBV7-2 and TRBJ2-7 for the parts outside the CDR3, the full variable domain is GAGVSQSPSNKVTEKGKDVELRCDPISGHTALYWYRQSLGQGLEFLIYFQGNSAPDKSGLPSDRFSAERTGGSVSTLTIQRTQQEDSAVYLCASSLAHVSYEQYFGPGTRLTVT.

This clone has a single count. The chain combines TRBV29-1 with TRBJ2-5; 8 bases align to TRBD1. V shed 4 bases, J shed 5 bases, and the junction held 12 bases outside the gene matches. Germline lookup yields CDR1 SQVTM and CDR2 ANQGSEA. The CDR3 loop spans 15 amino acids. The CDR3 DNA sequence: TGCAGCGTTGCAAGCCAGGGGGCCGTGGGGGAGACCCAGTACTTC. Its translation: CSVASQGAVGETQYF.